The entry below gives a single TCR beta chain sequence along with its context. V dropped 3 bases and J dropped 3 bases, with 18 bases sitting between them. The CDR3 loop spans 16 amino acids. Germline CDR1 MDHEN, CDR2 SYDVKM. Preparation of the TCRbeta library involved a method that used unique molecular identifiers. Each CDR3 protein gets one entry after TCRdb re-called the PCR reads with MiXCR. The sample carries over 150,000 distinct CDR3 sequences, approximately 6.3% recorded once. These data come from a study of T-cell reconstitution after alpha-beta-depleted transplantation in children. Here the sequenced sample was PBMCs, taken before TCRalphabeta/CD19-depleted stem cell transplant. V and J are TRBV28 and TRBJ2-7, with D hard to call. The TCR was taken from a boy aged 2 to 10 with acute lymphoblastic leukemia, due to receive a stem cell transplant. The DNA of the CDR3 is TGTGCCAGCAGTTTCCGAGCCGACCTATACCTCTACGAGCAGTACTTC. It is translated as CASSFRADLYLYEQYF.